The 5 T cell receptor beta chains below were found in one sample sequenced in a study of T-cell memory formation after mild COVID-19. TCRdb itself ran the 5' RACE reads through MiXCR, one entry per CDR3 protein. The table has 350,000 to 450,000 distinct CDR3 sequences, 13% to 15% seen once. What was sequenced was PBMCs or a T cell subset sorted from them (not recorded which). The receptors come from a man between 18 and 35 years old who had mild COVID-19 (a few samples of this study predate the infection). Cell type and time point are not known.

This chain links TRBV5-1 with TRBJ2-5; no clear D gene. Germline V gene sequence: CDR1 SGHRS, CDR2 YFSETQ. CDR3 size: 13 residues. Trimming pared 4 bases from V and 1 base from J, leaving 8 bases between. The CDR3 DNA reads as TGCGCCAGCAGCACGCTAGTCCAAGAGACCCAGTACTTC. This sequence encodes CASSTLVQETQYF.

This clonotype was seen only once. DNA for the CDR3: TGTGCCAGCAGCGGGGGACAAAACCAAGAGACCCAGTACTTC. Translation: CASSGGQNQETQYF. V and J are TRBV9 and TRBJ2-5; the D gene is possibly TRBD1 (6 bases). Germline-derived CDR1 and CDR2 are SGDLS and YYNGEE. Deletions cut 3 bases from V and 0 bases from J, with 9 bases between. This CDR3 is 14 amino acids long.

This clonotype was seen a handful of times. The chain links TRBV6-6 to TRBJ1-5; D is perhaps TRBD1 (5 bases). Trimming shortened V by 6 bases and J by 4 bases, and 19 bases separated the two germline ends. CDR1 is MNHNY, CDR2 SVGAGI, per germline (reference sequence). This CDR3 contains 16 residues. CDR3 nucleotides: TGTGCCAGCAGGTGGACACGGACGGGGGGGAATCAGCCCCAGCATTTT. The encoded protein is CASRWTRTGGNQPQHF.

This chain joins TRBV6-4 and TRBJ2-1; D is possibly TRBD1 or TRBD2 (6 bases each). Deletions cut 7 bases from V and 6 bases from J, with 7 bases between. This CDR3 has 11 amino acids. Germline CDR1 reads MRHNA; CDR2 reads SNTAGT. The chain's CDR3 is CASKGGNEQFF. The CDR3 coding sequence is TGTGCCAGCAAGGGGGGCAATGAGCAGTTCTTC.

The genes are TRBV9 and TRBJ1-6; D is unclear. Germline lookup yields CDR1 SGDLS and CDR2 YYNGEE. CDR3 size: 14 residues. The germline V and J ends were trimmed by 4 bases and 8 bases, with 13 bases remaining between them. DNA for the CDR3: TGTGCCAGCAGCCCCCGCCTGACATATTCACCCCTCCACTTT. Protein sequence: CASSPRLTYSPLHF.